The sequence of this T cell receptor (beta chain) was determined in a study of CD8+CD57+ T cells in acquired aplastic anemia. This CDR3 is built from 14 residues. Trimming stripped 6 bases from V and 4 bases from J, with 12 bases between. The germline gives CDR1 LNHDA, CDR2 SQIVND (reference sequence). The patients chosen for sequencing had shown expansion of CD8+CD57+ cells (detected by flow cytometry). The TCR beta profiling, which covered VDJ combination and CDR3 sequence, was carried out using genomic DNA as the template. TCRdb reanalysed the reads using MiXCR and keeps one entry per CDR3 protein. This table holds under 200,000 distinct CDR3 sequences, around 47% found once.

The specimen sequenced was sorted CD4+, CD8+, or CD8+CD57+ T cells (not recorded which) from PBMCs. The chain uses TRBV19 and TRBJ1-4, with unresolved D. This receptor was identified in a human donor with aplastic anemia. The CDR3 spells CASSDDRVNEKLFF. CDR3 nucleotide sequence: TGTGCCAGTAGCGACGACCGAGTTAATGAAAAACTGTTTTTT.